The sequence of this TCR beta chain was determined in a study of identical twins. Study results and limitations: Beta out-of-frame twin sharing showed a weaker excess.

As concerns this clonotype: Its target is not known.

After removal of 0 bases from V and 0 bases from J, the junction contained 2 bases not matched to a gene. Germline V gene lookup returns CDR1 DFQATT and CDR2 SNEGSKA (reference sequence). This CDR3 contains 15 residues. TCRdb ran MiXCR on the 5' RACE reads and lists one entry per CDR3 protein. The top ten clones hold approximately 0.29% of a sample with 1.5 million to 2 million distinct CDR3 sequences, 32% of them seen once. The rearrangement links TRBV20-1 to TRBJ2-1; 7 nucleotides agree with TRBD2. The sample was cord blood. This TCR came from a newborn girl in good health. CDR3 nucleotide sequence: TGCAGTGCTAGAGAGACTAGCCGCTCCTACAATGAGCAGTTCTTC. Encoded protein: CSARETSRSYNEQFF.